This T cell receptor (beta chain) was sequenced for a study of cytomegalovirus exposure and HLA in healthy donors. Study as a whole: Sequencing of 150 million to 200 million T cells in an earlier analysis found under 120 million unique TCR beta sequences. Study outcomes and limitations: It was 164 TCR beta chains that were listed as cytomegalovirus-associated. Later, an analysis showed that TCR beta chains associated with HLA were more clonally expanded than others that were equally common.

PCR amplification relied on 60 Vbeta primers (plus 13 Jbeta primers). Using immunoSEQ multiplex PCR, the repertoire was profiled, and TCRdb retains in-frame clones only, with some absent. The table shows about 92,000 clones, with 69% occurring only once. As for this clone: Its antigen remains unidentified.

Germline V CDR1 and CDR2: SGHAT, FQDESV (reference sequence). Trimming cost V 3 bases and J 2 bases; bases outside gene matches: 6. This CDR3 contains 16 residues. The sample taken for sequencing was PBMCs. This sequence originates from a man aged 45-65 years in good health and CMV-seronegative. The V and J genes are TRBV11-1 and TRBJ2-2, with 7 bases lining up with TRBD2. CDR3 in amino acids: CASSFWASGNTGELFF. The CDR3 DNA reads TGTGCCAGCAGCTTTTGGGCTAGCGGTAACACCGGGGAGCTGTTTTTT.